These 31 T cell receptor beta chains were all obtained from the same sample, sequenced in a study of CD8+CD57+ T cells in acquired aplastic anemia. TCR beta VDJ and CDR3 profiling used genomic DNA as template. TCRdb used MiXCR to reprocess the reads, holding one entry per CDR3 protein. The data contain over 100,000 distinct CDR3 sequences, roughly 40% of them singletons. Source material: sorted CD4+, CD8+, or CD8+CD57+ T cells (not recorded which) from PBMCs. Receptor source: a human donor in good health, serving as a control.

This clonotype was counted at least ten times. This chain links TRBV5-1 with TRBJ2-7, with 12 nucleotides matching TRBD1. Per germline, CDR1 SGHRS and CDR2 YFSETQ. V gave up 4 bases and J gave up 3 bases; unmatched junction bases: 2. There are 14 residues in the CDR3. CDR3 bases: TGCGCCAGCAGCGGGGACAGGGGGCTCTACGAGCAGTACTTC. Amino acid sequence: CASSGDRGLYEQYF.

The CDR3 DNA sequence: TGTGCCAGCAGTGTCACAGATTCAGATACGCAGTATTTT. It codes for CASSVTDSDTQYF. V is TRBV2 and J is TRBJ2-3; D unresolved. From germline, CDR1 is SNHLY and CDR2 FYNNEI. This CDR3 contains 13 residues. V gave up 4 bases and J gave up 4 bases, with 9 bases separating them.

This clonotype showed up many times. The chain combines TRBV20-1 with TRBJ2-1; D is ambiguous. CDR3 length equals 14 residues. Germline V gene sequence: CDR1 DFQATT, CDR2 SNEGSKA (reference sequence). With 5 bases removed from V and 0 bases from J, the gap between germline ends came to 11 bases. The CDR3 reads CSAVSRRSYNEQFF. In DNA form, the CDR3 reads TGCAGTGCTGTTTCTAGGCGCTCCTACAATGAGCAGTTCTTC.

Ten or more counts support this clonotype. The J gene is TRBJ2-3, the V gene TRBV5-1, with 7 bases lining up with TRBD2. Germline V lookup: CDR1 SGHRS, CDR2 YFSETQ. The CDR3 loop spans 15 amino acids. V gave up 0 bases and J gave up 3 bases; unmatched junction bases: 4. The CDR3 DNA is TGCGCCAGCAGCTTGGGGTACGGGAGGACAGATACGCAGTATTTT. This translates into CASSLGYGRTDTQYF. The variable domain in full, completed from reference TRBV5-1 and TRBJ2-3, reads KAGVTQTPRYLIKTRGQQVTLSCSPISGHRSVSWYQQTPGQGLQFLFEYFSETQRNKGNFPGRFSGRQFSNSRSEMNVSTLELGDSALYLCASSLGYGRTDTQYFGPGTRLTVL.

The V and J genes are TRBV15 and TRBJ2-7; the D gene could be TRBD1 or TRBD2 (5 bases each). The CDR3 consists of 19 residues. Germline CDR1 and CDR2: LNHNV and YYDKDF (reference sequence). The V end was cut by 3 bases, the J end by 0 bases, with 24 bases between. Here the CDR3 reads CATSSPYGTGRGGSYEQYF. DNA for the CDR3: TGTGCCACCAGCAGCCCTTATGGGACGGGCAGAGGAGGCTCCTACGAGCAGTACTTC.

Points on this clonotype: With a much larger clone just one base away, this may be a read error. The chain links TRBV14 to TRBJ2-5; no definite D call. CDR1 and CDR2 (germline): SGHDN, FVKESK. V was trimmed by 4 bases and J by 5 bases, leaving 11 bases between them. The CDR3 has 13 amino acids. The chain's CDR3 is CASSRALGETQYF. The CDR3 DNA follows: TGTGCCAGCAGCCGCGCTCTCGGGGAGACCCAGTACTTC.

This clonotype has ten or more counts. The chain links TRBV24-1 to TRBJ2-3; 8 bases fit TRBD1. There are 15 residues in the CDR3. The V and J ends lost 9 bases and 4 bases, in that order; junction bases with no gene match: 11. Germline V gives CDR1 KGHDR, CDR2 SFDVKD. CDR3 amino acids: CATGRDRQGSDTQYF. CDR3 bases: TGTGCCACCGGCCGGGACAGGCAGGGTTCAGATACGCAGTATTTT.

This clonotype was seen many times. V and J are TRBV24-1 and TRBJ2-3; 9 bases align to TRBD2. This CDR3 is built from 15 residues. Germline CDR1 and CDR2: KGHDR and SFDVKD. Trimming took 7 bases from V and 2 from J; bases not matched to a gene: 6. This CDR3 is CATRVAGANTDTQYF. In DNA, the CDR3 is TGTGCCACCAGAGTAGCGGGGGCCAACACAGATACGCAGTATTTT.

This clonotype was recorded at least ten times. V and J are TRBV19 and TRBJ1-1, with 7 nucleotides matching TRBD1. Germline lookup yields CDR1 LNHDA and CDR2 SQIVND (reference sequence). The trim removed 3 bases at V and 4 bases at J, leaving 5 bases unmatched. The CDR3 is made up of 14 amino acids. CDR3 in amino acids: CASSMTGTLTEAFF. In nucleotides, the CDR3 is TGTGCCAGTAGTATGACAGGGACCCTCACTGAAGCTTTCTTT.

Turning to this clonotype: A much bigger clone sits one base away, suggesting this may be a read error. This rearrangement joins TRBV20-1 to TRBJ1-6; 7 bases are a match to TRBD1. CDR1 is DFQATT and CDR2 is SNEGSKA in the germline V gene (reference sequence). Germline trimming cut 2 bases from V and 8 bases from J; bases unmatched to any gene: 21. The CDR3 is 19 residues long. CDR3: CSARSAGTVGWGMDSPLHF. The CDR3, as DNA: TGCAGTGCTAGATCAGCCGGGACAGTGGGGTGGGGGATGGATTCACCCCTCCACTTT.

The chain recombines TRBV20-1 with TRBJ1-6; TRBD1 is a possible D gene (5 bases). Germline CDR1 reads DFQATT; CDR2 reads SNEGSKA (reference sequence). The V end was cut by 6 bases, the J end by 7 bases, with 16 bases between. The CDR3 covers 14 residues. In DNA form, the CDR3 reads TGCAGTGCAACCAGCGGGACGGGAAATTCACCCCTCCACTTT. Protein product: CSATSGTGNSPLHF.

This rearrangement joins TRBV19 to TRBJ2-7; possible D gene TRBD1, 6 bases. In germline, CDR1 is LNHDA, CDR2 SQIVND (reference sequence). The germline V and J ends were trimmed by 4 bases and 3 bases, with 13 bases remaining between them. The CDR3 covers 14 residues. CDR3 DNA: TGTGCCAGTAGTAATCAGGGGACCGGCTACGAGCAGTACTTC. Protein: CASSNQGTGYEQYF.

This clonotype was detected many times. The chain employs TRBV2 and TRBJ2-1; 10 nucleotides match TRBD2. There are 16 residues in the CDR3. Germline loops: CDR1 SNHLY, CDR2 FYNNEI. V shed 5 bases, J shed 0 bases, and the junction held 4 bases outside the gene matches. The CDR3 loop reads CASSLAGESSYNEQFF. CDR3 nucleotide sequence: TGTGCCAGCAGTCTAGCGGGAGAGAGCTCCTACAATGAGCAGTTCTTC.

This clonotype was seen ten or more times. V usage is TRBV5-1 and J usage is TRBJ2-3; tentatively, D is TRBD1 (5 bases). CDR3 size: 18 residues. The V gene's germline CDR1 is SGHRS and CDR2 YFSETQ. V was trimmed by 3 bases and J by 2 bases, leaving 22 bases between them. The CDR3 region is CASSSSPLGALITDTQYF. The CDR3 DNA sequence: TGCGCCAGCAGCTCGAGCCCCCTTGGGGCGCTAATCACAGATACGCAGTATTTT.

This clonotype has ten or more counts. V and J are TRBV30 and TRBJ1-1; D possibly corresponds to TRBD1 (6 bases). Germline lookup yields CDR1 GTSNPN and CDR2 SVGIG (reference sequence). V dropped 5 bases and J dropped 4 bases, with 17 bases sitting between them. This CDR3 is 14 amino acids long. CDR3 in amino acids: CAWQGLGGTTEAFF. The CDR3, as DNA: TGTGCCTGGCAGGGGTTGGGAGGAACCACTGAAGCTTTCTTT.

With regard to this clonotype: A much larger clone differs from this one at a single base, so this may be a read error. The CDR3 carries no conserved terminal phenylalanine or tryptophan, so it likely arises from a read error. The V gene is TRBV5-1, the J gene TRBJ2-1; no firm D call. Trimming removed 0 bases at V and 2 bases at J, with 9 bases between. This CDR3 has 15 amino acids. Looked up from germline, CDR1 is SGHRS and CDR2 is YFSETQ. The DNA for the CDR3 is TGCGCCAGCAGCTTGGGGCAGTTACCCTACAATGAGCAGTTCCTC. This sequence encodes CASSLGQLPYNEQFL.

This clonotype was recorded at least ten times. This chain uses TRBV20-1 with TRBJ2-2, with 13 bases that match TRBD2. With V trimmed by 1 base and J by 3 bases, 5 bases remained unmatched. The CDR3 consists of 17 residues. Germline CDR1 DFQATT, CDR2 SNEGSKA (reference sequence). CDR3 protein: CSARAGLAGIYTGELFF. The CDR3 DNA reads as TGCAGTGCTAGAGCGGGACTAGCGGGGATATACACCGGGGAGCTGTTTTTT.

With respect to this clonotype: Being one base from a much bigger clone, this may be a read error. The chain combines TRBV20-1 with TRBJ2-1; D ambiguous. Germline CDR1 is DFQATT and CDR2 is SNEGSKA (reference sequence). The CDR3 contains 11 residues. The ends were cut back, 5 bases at V and 8 bases at J, with 10 bases in the middle. CDR3 DNA: TGCAGTGCTCTTAAGGTTTATGAGCAGTTCTTC. Encoded protein: CSALKVYEQFF.

This clonotype was picked up many times. This chain joins TRBV12-3 or TRBV12-4 and TRBJ2-2; 11 bases fit TRBD2. This CDR3 has 14 residues. V was clipped by 3 bases and J by 8 bases; unmatched bases: 2. CDR3 coding DNA: TGTGCCAGCAGTTTTCGACTAGCGGGGGGGGAGCTGTTTTTT. Translating gives CASSFRLAGGELFF.

The J gene is TRBJ2-5, the V gene TRBV12-3 or TRBV12-4; TRBD1 is a possible D gene (5 bases). This CDR3 is 16 amino acids long. V was cut by 6 bases and J by 2 bases, with 19 bases left in between. The CDR3 DNA follows: TGTGCCAGCAGCCCAATGGGATGGGGCACACAAGAGACCCAGTACTTC. As protein: CASSPMGWGTQETQYF.

The CDR3 DNA follows: TGTGCCAGCAGCCGGGACAGGGGTGGGGAGACCCAGTACTTC. This translates into CASSRDRGGETQYF. J is TRBJ2-5 and V is TRBV7-2; 10 positions match TRBD1. Unmatched junction bases numbered 5, after V lost 5 bases and J lost 5 bases. The CDR3 loop spans 14 amino acids. Germline CDR1 is SGHTA and CDR2 is FQGNSA.

This clonotype was detected many times. V and J are TRBV19 and TRBJ1-2; tentatively, D is TRBD1 (6 bases). Trimming stripped 3 bases from V and 4 bases from J, with 12 bases between. The CDR3 consists of 14 residues. Per germline, CDR1 LNHDA and CDR2 SQIVND (reference sequence). CDR3 sequence: CASSIDRPSYGYTF. The CDR3, as DNA: TGTGCCAGTAGTATCGACAGGCCAAGCTATGGCTACACCTTC.

The chain combines TRBV29-1 with TRBJ1-2; D is perhaps TRBD1 (5 bases). Germline V CDR1 and CDR2: SQVTM, ANQGSEA. This CDR3 region has 14 residues. V lost 3 bases, J lost 7 bases, and 18 bases lay in between. The CDR3 region has the DNA TGCAGCGTTGAGGATACAGGACGGATGACTGGCTACACCTTC. Translated: CSVEDTGRMTGYTF.

At least ten counts were recorded for this clonotype. The chain uses TRBV6-1 and TRBJ1-6; D may be TRBD1 (5 bases). The CDR3 totals 14 residues. V was shortened by 6 bases and J by 8 bases, with 14 bases between the two germline ends. Germline V gene lookup returns CDR1 MNHNS and CDR2 SASEGT. CDR3 nucleotides: TGTGCCAGCAGAACCGGGACGGCAGATTCACCCCTCCACTTT. This encodes CASRTGTADSPLHF.

On this clonotype: One end of the junction varies from germline; a read error may be responsible. The V and J genes are TRBV5-6 and TRBJ1-1, with D hard to call. The CDR3 spans 12 residues. Germline CDR1 SGHDT, CDR2 YYEEEE. The CDR3 coding sequence is TGTGCCAGCAGCCTGACTGACACTGAAGCCTTCTTT. It codes for CASSLTDTEAFF.

This clonotype showed up many times. V and J are TRBV30 and TRBJ1-4; no firm D call. This CDR3 has 11 amino acids. Trimming shortened V by 4 bases and J by 8 bases, and 8 bases separated the two germline ends. From germline, CDR1 is GTSNPN and CDR2 SVGIG (reference sequence). Here the CDR3 reads CAWTMGEKLFF. CDR3 bases: TGTGCCTGGACTATGGGAGAAAAACTGTTTTTT. The full variable domain, its missing parts supplied by reference TRBV30 and TRBJ1-4, is SQTIHQWPATLVQPVGSPLSLECTVEGTSNPNLYWYRQAAGRGLQLLFYSVGIGQISSEVPQNLSASRPQDRQFILSSKKLLLSDSGFYLCAWTMGEKLFFGSGTQLSVL.

As to this clonotype: Relative to the germline gene, one junction end is altered; a read error may explain this. This chain uses TRBV9 with TRBJ2-3, with TRBD2 identical over 13 bases. Germline CDR1 SGDLS, CDR2 YYNGEE. CDR3 size: 17 residues. DNA for the CDR3: TGTGCCTGCAGTCTAACTAGCGGGGGGGCCTGGACAGATACGCAGTATTTT. Its translation is CACSLTSGGAWTDTQYF. The full variable domain, rest sourced from reference TRBV9 and TRBJ2-3, is DSGVTQTPKHLITATGQRVTLRCSPRSGDLSVYWYQQSLDQGLQFLIQYYNGEERAKGNILERFSAQQFPDLHSELNLSSLELGDSALYFCACSLTSGGAWTDTQYFGPGTRLTVL.

This chain links TRBV10-1 with TRBJ1-1, with 9 bases identical to TRBD1. The germline gives CDR1 WNHNN, CDR2 SYGVQD (reference sequence). CDR3 size: 13 residues. V trimming: 3 bases; J trimming: 6 bases; junction bases outside the gene matches: 2. The DNA of the CDR3 is TGCGCCAGCAGTGAACGGGACAGGGCTGAAGCTTTCTTT. Protein sequence: CASSERDRAEAFF.

This clonotype has at least ten counts. This rearrangement joins TRBV3-1 to TRBJ2-7, with a tentative D call TRBD1 (7 bases). Germline lookup yields CDR1 LGHDT and CDR2 YNNKEL (reference sequence). The CDR3 has 13 residues. The ends were cut back, 3 bases at V and 12 bases at J, with 18 bases in the middle. CDR3 amino acids: CASSQTGLARTYF. In DNA, the CDR3 is TGTGCCAGCAGCCAGACAGGGCTAGCGAGAACGTACTTC.

This clonotype was counted ten times or more. The chain carries TRBV3-1 and TRBJ1-2, with D perhaps TRBD1 (6 bases). Germline-derived CDR1 and CDR2 are LGHDT and YNNKEL (reference sequence). V lost 11 bases and J 3 bases, leaving 16 bases between the germline ends. The CDR3 is 13 residues long. This CDR3 reads CAARTSGDYGYTF. In DNA, the CDR3 is TGTGCCGCCCGTACTTCAGGGGACTATGGCTACACCTTC.

This clonotype was detected only once. The chain recombines TRBV3-1 with TRBJ2-1; perhaps TRBD1 as D (6 bases). CDR1 is LGHDT and CDR2 is YNNKEL in the germline V gene (reference sequence). Between the trimmed V and J ends, which lost 7 bases and 6 bases, there was a span of 19 bases. CDR3 length equals 15 residues. The CDR3 spells CASKRQLEGGNEQFF. The CDR3 nucleotides read TGTGCCAGCAAACGCCAGTTAGAAGGGGGCAATGAGCAGTTCTTC.